The subject of this entry is one TCR beta chain. The data were produced by immunoSEQ multiplex PCR, yet TCRdb's version contains in-frame clones alone and is incomplete. The sample lists about 9,900 clones; roughly 85% were seen once. Germline V CDR1 and CDR2: SGHTA, FQGNSA. The CDR3 extends over 14 amino acids. The V and J ends lost 5 bases and 8 bases, in that order; junction bases with no gene match: 5. This sample was included in a study of tumor T cells in aggressive B-cell lymphoma. Specimen: tumor tissue. The chain recombines TRBV7-2 with TRBJ1-4; 10 nucleotides line up with TRBD1. The receptor was derived from an adult with diffuse large B cell lymphoma. This CDR3 is CASSISTGGEKLFF. The CDR3 nucleotides are TGTGCCAGCAGCATCTCGACAGGGGGCGAAAAACTGTTTTTT. Together with reference TRBV7-2 and TRBJ1-4, the CDR3 gives the full variable domain: GAGVSQSPSNKVTEKGKDVELRCDPISGHTALYWYRQSLGQGLEFLIYFQGNSAPDKSGLPSDRFSAERTGGSVSTLTIQRTQQEDSAVYLCASSISTGGEKLFFGSGTQLSVL.